Presented here are 4 T cell receptor beta chains from one specimen sequenced in a study of regulatory T cells in long-lasting Graves disease. Arm-PCR of CDR3 regions and iRepertoire HTBI primers were used to build TCR beta libraries. TCRdb fed the multiplex PCR reads into MiXCR, producing one record per CDR3 protein. In the table there are roughly 380,000 distinct CDR3 sequences, around 15% of which are singletons. This sample's time point: newly diagnosed GD, antithyroid drugs for less than 3 months. Isolated PBMC RNA provided the starting material for the TCR library. The sequencing here drew on peripheral blood mononuclear cells (PBMCs), taken at new diagnosis, from a patient treated with antithyroid drugs. These receptors came from a female donor with Graves disease.

This clonotype was detected many times. J is TRBJ1-5 and V is TRBV20-1; D is unresolved. CDR1 and CDR2 from the germline V gene are DFQATT and SNEGSKA (reference sequence). Trimming left V 2 bases short and J 2 bases short, with 19 bases between. This CDR3 has 17 residues. Here the CDR3 reads CSARLGMGLIGNQPQHF. Written as DNA, the CDR3 is TGCAGTGCTAGACTGGGTATGGGATTAATAGGCAATCAGCCCCAGCATTTT.

This clonotype turned up a few times. The chain couples TRBV7-8 to TRBJ2-2; 8 bases agree with TRBD2. Unmatched junction bases numbered 14, after V lost 5 bases and J lost 6 bases. The germline V gene encodes CDR1 SGHVS and CDR2 FQNEAQ. The CDR3 runs to 17 residues. CDR3 loop: CASSQARGLALAGELFF. CDR3 bases: TGTGCCAGCAGCCAAGCCCGCGGACTAGCTTTGGCCGGGGAGCTGTTTTTT.

This clonotype was recorded at least ten times. This chain joins TRBV6-1 and TRBJ1-5; the D is unclear. Deletions cut 3 bases from V and 16 bases from J, with 13 bases between. The germline CDR1 and CDR2 sequences are MNHNS and SASEGT. The CDR3 extends over 11 amino acids. The CDR3, as DNA: TGTGCCAGCAGTGAGTCGGGGATAGATCATTTT. This codes for CASSESGIDHF.

The chain links TRBV7-9 to TRBJ2-1, with 11 positions matching TRBD2. The germline V gene encodes CDR1 SEHNR and CDR2 FQNEAQ (reference sequence). This CDR3 is built from 15 residues. The trim removed 3 bases at V and 6 bases at J, leaving 4 bases unmatched. CDR3: CASSFNSGRGNEQFF. DNA of the CDR3: TGTGCCAGCAGCTTTAATAGCGGGAGGGGCAATGAGCAGTTCTTC.